The 7 T cell receptor beta chains given below trace back to one sample, sequenced in a study of cytomegalovirus exposure and HLA in healthy donors. The PCR used 60 Vbeta and 13 Jbeta primers. Profiled with immunoSEQ multiplex PCR; TCRdb holds only in-frame clones, not every one. Of some 170,000 clones in the sample, 75% to 85% were seen once. Sequenced material: PBMCs. All receptors derive from a girl aged 2-15 years in good health and CMV-seropositive.

V is TRBV5-1 and J is TRBJ2-2; tentative D call: TRBD2 (6 bases). CDR3 length equals 15 residues. CDR1 is SGHRS and CDR2 is YFSETQ in the germline V gene. The V gene lost 4 bases and the J gene lost 4 bases, with 14 bases spanning the gap. The CDR3: CASSDLRGGTGELFF. CDR3 coding DNA: TGCGCCAGCAGCGACCTAAGGGGAGGCACCGGGGAGCTGTTTTTT.

The genes are TRBV27 and TRBJ2-5; 7 bases fit TRBD1. The germline gives CDR1 MNHEY, CDR2 SMNVEV (reference sequence). With V trimmed by 5 bases and J by 3 bases, 3 bases remained unmatched. The CDR3 is 13 residues long. The CDR3 coding sequence is TGTGCCAGCAGTACAGGGGTCGAAGAGACCCAGTACTTC. Translated, it gives CASSTGVEETQYF.

This clone appeared a single time. The chain has TRBV5-6 and TRBJ1-3; D gene ambiguous. CDR3 length equals 13 residues. Germline CDR1 reads SGHDT; CDR2 reads YYEEEE. Trimming removed 0 bases at V and 7 bases at J, with 8 bases between. The CDR3 DNA sequence: TGTGCCAGCAGCTTGGTTGGCGGGAACACCATATATTTT. It encodes CASSLVGGNTIYF.

The DNA of the CDR3 is TGTGCCAGCAGCCAAGCTAGCGGGAGGGCCCGCGAGCAGTTCTTC. This codes for CASSQASGRAREQFF. The chain uses TRBV7-9 and TRBJ2-1, with 12 bases lining up with TRBD2. The CDR3 has 15 residues. The V segment lost 5 bases and the J segment 10 bases; nucleotides outside the gene matches: 9. Germline V lookup: CDR1 SEHNR, CDR2 FQNEAQ (reference sequence).

The gene calls are TRBV18 and TRBJ2-3; tentative D call: TRBD2 (6 bases). This CDR3 is 19 amino acids long. V was shortened by 3 bases and J by 2 bases, with 24 bases between the two germline ends. CDR1 KGHSH and CDR2 LQKENI come from the germline V gene. The CDR3 coding sequence is TGTGCCAGCTCACCCCCCGGGACCAAAAAGGACTACTTCACAGATACGCAGTATTTT. It yields the protein CASSPPGTKKDYFTDTQYF.

J is TRBJ2-7 and V is TRBV5-1, with 9 bases matching TRBD1. The V and J ends lost 5 bases and 4 bases, in that order; junction bases with no gene match: 7. Germline V gene lookup returns CDR1 SGHRS and CDR2 YFSETQ. The CDR3 is 14 amino acids. CDR3 bases: TGCGCCAGCAGACCGGGACAGGGAGGGTACGAGCAGTACTTC. This codes for CASRPGQGGYEQYF.

The chain employs TRBV15 and TRBJ2-2; 10 bases agree with TRBD2. With 1 base clipped from V and 9 bases from J, the junction kept 11 bases outside the gene matches. CDR3 size: 17 residues. Germline CDR1 reads LNHNV; CDR2 reads YYDKDF (reference sequence). CDR3 nucleotides: TGTGCCACCAGCAGAGCTTTGTCGCTAGCGGGAGTAAGGGAGCTGTTTTTT. It codes for CATSRALSLAGVRELFF.